This T cell receptor beta chain appears in the sequencing data of a study of OX40 agonist ivuxolimab in advanced cancers. Describing the broader study: The costimulatory receptor OX40 (CD134) was targeted by ivuxolimab, a fully human IgG2 agonistic monoclonal antibody. Intravenous ivuxolimab was administered to patients every 2 weeks at six dose levels: 0.01, 0.1, 0.3, 1.5, 3 and 10 mg/kg. Of the approximately 53 patients in dose escalation, some 20 had hepatocellular carcinoma, approximately 15 had melanoma, 9 had renal cell carcinoma and 9 had head and neck cancer. The dose-escalation cohort was roughly 83% male with a mean age of about 58 years, ranging from roughly 20 to 80. Prior anti-PD-1, anti-PD-L1 or anti-CTLA-4 therapy was permitted, and checkpoint inhibitors had been received by roughly 42% of dose-escalation patients. Partial responses occurred in three dose-escalation patients: two with cutaneous melanoma and one with hepatocellular carcinoma. Peripheral TCRbeta sequencing aimed to test whether ivuxolimab altered TCR sequence diversity and caused clonal T-cell expansion. The monotherapy dose-escalation portion (N of about 52 patients) of the phase I ivuxolimab trial is reported in the paper. Paper-wide results and their limitations: In partial responders in the 0.1-3.0 mg/kg groups, normalized peripheral clonal expansion was found to be among the lowest, especially among CD8+ T cells. Low levels of normalized T-cell clonal expansion were also seen in some patients who did not respond. At doses of 0.1 to 3.0 mg/kg, clonal expansion of both CD4+ and CD8+ blood T cells was observed from baseline to week 6. After ivuxolimab, more expanded clones were found on average in CD8+ T cells than in CD4+ T cells. Which antigens the clonally expanded peripheral T cells were specific for was not determined.

The trial excluded patients who had a history of autoimmune disease or were on systemic immunosuppression. In every dose cohort, peripheral blood was drawn for TCR sequencing at baseline, cycle 4 day 1, and cycle 7 day 1. Samples were obtained from an open-label, multicenter, first-in-human phase I dose-escalation trial of ivuxolimab. Adults with locally advanced or metastatic melanoma, renal cell carcinoma, hepatocellular carcinoma or head and neck squamous cell carcinoma were enrolled in the trial. CD4+ and CD8+ T cells were sorted separately from peripheral blood before TCR sequencing. The CDR3 covers 17 residues, taking in both the cysteine and the phenylalanine. Only the CDR3 DNA is retained, 51 bases long and in frame from the first base. The junction shows trimming of 0 bases on V and 0 bases on J, plus 12 bases between the germline ends. In the germline V gene (reference sequence), CDR1 corresponds to GTSNPN and CDR2 to SVGIG.

Genomic DNA was extracted from sorted cells for sequencing of the TCRbeta CDR3 region. The immunoSEQ Assay was used for sequencing of TCRbeta CDR3 regions. Held by TCRdb, this immuneACCESS table contains in-frame sequences only and omits some clones. Under half of the omission traces to an unresolved V gene where checked; the cause of the rest is unknown. Across this sample there are approximately 40,000 clones, with approximately 90% seen only once. The ten largest clones add up to approximately 9.6% of the sample. With regard to this clone: The specificity of this receptor is unknown. No much larger clonotype is one base removed from it; base qualities were not supplied.

Recombination linked TRBV30 to TRBJ1-6; no confident D gene assignment can be made. The specimen comprised CD4+ or CD8+ T cells sorted from blood, sampled in a trial of the OX40 agonist ivuxolimab. The TCR was taken from an adult with an advanced solid tumor such as melanoma, head and neck, liver or kidney cancer. Read as DNA, the sequence is TGTGCCTGGAGTGTGTGGACCGAAAGCTCCTATAATTCACCCCTCCACTTT. This gives the protein CAWSVWTESSYNSPLHF.